This T cell receptor (beta chain) was sequenced for a study of OX40 agonist ivuxolimab in advanced cancers. Whole-study findings and limits: Low normalized T-cell clonal expansion was also seen in some nonresponders. Among T cells, CD8+ cells averaged more expanded clones than CD4+ cells.

Germline V gene data show CDR1 as MNHEY and CDR2 as SMNVEV (reference sequence). The CDR3 sequence is 17 residues long. V lost 0 bases to trimming and J lost 0 bases; unmatched junction nucleotides: 7. This clone was found once. Its antigen remains unidentified. Blood was sampled at baseline, cycle 4 day 1, and cycle 7 day 1. Only in-frame clones appear in the TCRdb table, and some are missing; sequencing was by immunoSEQ multiplex PCR. The sample lists 25,000 to 35,000 clones; approximately 91% were seen once. The sequencing here drew on CD4+ or CD8+ T cells sorted from blood, taken in a trial of the OX40 agonist ivuxolimab. This rearrangement joins TRBV27 to TRBJ1-1; 7 nucleotides match TRBD1. This TCR was recovered from an adult with an advanced solid tumor such as melanoma, head and neck, liver or kidney cancer. The CDR3: CASSLSSGGVMNTEAFF. CDR3 nucleotide sequence: TGTGCCAGCAGTTTATCGTCAGGGGGGGTTATGAACACTGAAGCTTTCTTT.